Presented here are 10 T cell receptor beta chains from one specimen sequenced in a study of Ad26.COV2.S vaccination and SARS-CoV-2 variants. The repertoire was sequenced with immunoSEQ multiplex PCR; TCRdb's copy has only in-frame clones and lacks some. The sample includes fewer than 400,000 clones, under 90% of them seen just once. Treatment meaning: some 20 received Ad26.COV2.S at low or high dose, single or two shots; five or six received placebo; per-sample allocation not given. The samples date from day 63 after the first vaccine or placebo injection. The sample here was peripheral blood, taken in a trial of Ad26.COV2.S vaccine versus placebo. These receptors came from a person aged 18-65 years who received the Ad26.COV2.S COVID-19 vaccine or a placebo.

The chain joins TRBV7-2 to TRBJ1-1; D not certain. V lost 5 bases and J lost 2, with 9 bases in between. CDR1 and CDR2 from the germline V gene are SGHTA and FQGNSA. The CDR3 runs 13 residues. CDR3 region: CASSTELNTEAFF. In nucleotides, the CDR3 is TGTGCCAGCAGCACAGAGCTCAACACTGAAGCTTTCTTT.

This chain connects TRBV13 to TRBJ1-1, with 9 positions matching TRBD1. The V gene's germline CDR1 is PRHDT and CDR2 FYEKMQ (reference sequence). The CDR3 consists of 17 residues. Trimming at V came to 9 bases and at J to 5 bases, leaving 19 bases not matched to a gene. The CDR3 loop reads CASTKMNRGPAWTEAFF. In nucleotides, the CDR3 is TGTGCCAGTACGAAAATGAACAGGGGGCCTGCCTGGACTGAAGCTTTCTTT.

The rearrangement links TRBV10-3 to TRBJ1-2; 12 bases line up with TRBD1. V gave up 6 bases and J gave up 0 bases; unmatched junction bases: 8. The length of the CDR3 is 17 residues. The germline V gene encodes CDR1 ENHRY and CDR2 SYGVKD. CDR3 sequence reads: CAISSGTGGNTNYGYTF. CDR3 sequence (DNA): TGTGCCATCAGCTCCGGGACAGGGGGCAATACTAACTATGGCTACACCTTC.

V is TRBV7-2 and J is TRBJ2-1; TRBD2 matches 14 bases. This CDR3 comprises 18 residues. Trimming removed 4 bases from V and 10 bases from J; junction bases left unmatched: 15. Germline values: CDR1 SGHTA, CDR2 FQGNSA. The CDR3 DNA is TGTGCCAGCAGCTCAGTTACCGGGACTAGCGGGAGTGGTCCCGAGCAGTTCTTC. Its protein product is CASSSVTGTSGSGPEQFF.

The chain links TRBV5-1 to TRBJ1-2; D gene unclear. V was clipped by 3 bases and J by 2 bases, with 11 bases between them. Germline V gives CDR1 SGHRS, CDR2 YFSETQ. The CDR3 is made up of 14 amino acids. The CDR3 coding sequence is TGCGCCAGCAGCTACTACGACGGGAACTATGGCTACACCTTC. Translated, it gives CASSYYDGNYGYTF.

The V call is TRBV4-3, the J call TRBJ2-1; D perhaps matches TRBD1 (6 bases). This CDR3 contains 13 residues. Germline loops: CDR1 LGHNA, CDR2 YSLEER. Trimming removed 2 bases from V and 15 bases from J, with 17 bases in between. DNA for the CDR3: TGCGCCAGCAGCCAAAGGCTACAGGGTGAGAGGTTCTTC. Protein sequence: CASSQRLQGERFF.

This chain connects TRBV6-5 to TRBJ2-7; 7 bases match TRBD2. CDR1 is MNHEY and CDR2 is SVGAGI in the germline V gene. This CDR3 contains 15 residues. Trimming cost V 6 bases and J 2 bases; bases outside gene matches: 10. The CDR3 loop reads CASSPTGGGTYEQYF. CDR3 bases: TGTGCCAGCAGCCCCACAGGCGGGGGAACCTACGAGCAGTACTTC.

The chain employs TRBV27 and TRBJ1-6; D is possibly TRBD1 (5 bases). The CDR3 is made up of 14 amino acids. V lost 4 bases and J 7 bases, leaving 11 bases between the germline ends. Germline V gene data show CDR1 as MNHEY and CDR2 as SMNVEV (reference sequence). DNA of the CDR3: TGTGCCAGCAGTTCCGGGACCAACAATTCACCCCTCCACTTT. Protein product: CASSSGTNNSPLHF.

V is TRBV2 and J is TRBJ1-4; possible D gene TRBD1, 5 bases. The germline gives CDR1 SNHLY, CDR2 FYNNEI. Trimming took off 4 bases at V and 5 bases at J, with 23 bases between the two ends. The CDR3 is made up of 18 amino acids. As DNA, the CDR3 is TGTGCCAGCAGTGGGGGAGTAAGTGCGGGGACGGAGAATGAAAAACTGTTTTTT. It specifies CASSGGVSAGTENEKLFF.

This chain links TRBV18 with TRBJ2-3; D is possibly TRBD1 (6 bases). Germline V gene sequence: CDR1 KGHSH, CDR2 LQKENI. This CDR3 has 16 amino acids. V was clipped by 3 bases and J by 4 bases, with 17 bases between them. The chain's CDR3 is CASSPNEQGGADTQYF. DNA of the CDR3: TGTGCCAGCTCACCCAATGAACAGGGTGGCGCAGATACGCAGTATTTT.